One and the same sample provided the 2 T cell receptor beta chains below, sequenced in a study of blood T cells in healthy people across ages. The authors ran a second PCR of 7 to 11 cycles using a sample-barcoded 5' primer and a J-beta primer mix. TCRdb re-called the 5' RACE reads with MiXCR, one entry per CDR3 protein. The sample carries approximately 2,000,000 distinct CDR3 sequences, approximately 39% recorded once. Source material: blood. The receptors were sampled from a human donor in good health.

The table lists this clonotype with a few counts. This chain joins TRBV20-1 and TRBJ2-7, with 7 positions matching TRBD1. Unmatched junction bases numbered 2, after V lost 0 bases and J lost 0 bases. This CDR3 contains 14 residues. CDR1 is DFQATT and CDR2 is SNEGSKA in the germline V gene (reference sequence). CDR3 in DNA: TGCAGTGCTAGAGATGGGACAGCCTCCTACGAGCAGTACTTC. The encoded protein is CSARDGTASYEQYF.

This clonotype turned up a few times. This sequence joins TRBV12-3 or TRBV12-4 and TRBJ2-5; the D is unclear. The J call may be in error: the DNA end matches TRBJ2-7 better. The length of the CDR3 is 13 residues. The CDR3 here is CASSLGQIAEQYF. The DNA for the CDR3 is TGTGCCAGCAGTTTAGGGCAGATCGCCGAGCAGTACTTC.